This entry describes one T cell receptor beta chain. What it recognizes is unknown. This sample is part of a study of OX40 agonist ivuxolimab in advanced cancers. Regarding the study as a whole: Some nonresponders also had low normalized T-cell clonal expansion.

TCRdb keeps only in-frame clones here, not all; method: immunoSEQ multiplex PCR. The table records about 62,000 clones, 60% to 85% of them present only once. In germline, CDR1 is LGHNA, CDR2 YNFKEQ. With 4 bases removed from V and 9 bases from J, the gap between germline ends came to 19 bases. The CDR3 contains 15 residues. Specimen: CD4+ or CD8+ T cells sorted from blood, collected in a trial of the OX40 agonist ivuxolimab. The V call is TRBV4-2, the J call TRBJ2-1, with a weak D call TRBD2 (5 bases). The TCR originated in an adult with an advanced solid tumor such as melanoma, head and neck, liver or kidney cancer. The CDR3 loop reads CASSLTLQLEIEQFF. In DNA, the CDR3 is TGTGCCAGCAGCCTGACCCTCCAACTAGAAATTGAGCAGTTCTTC.